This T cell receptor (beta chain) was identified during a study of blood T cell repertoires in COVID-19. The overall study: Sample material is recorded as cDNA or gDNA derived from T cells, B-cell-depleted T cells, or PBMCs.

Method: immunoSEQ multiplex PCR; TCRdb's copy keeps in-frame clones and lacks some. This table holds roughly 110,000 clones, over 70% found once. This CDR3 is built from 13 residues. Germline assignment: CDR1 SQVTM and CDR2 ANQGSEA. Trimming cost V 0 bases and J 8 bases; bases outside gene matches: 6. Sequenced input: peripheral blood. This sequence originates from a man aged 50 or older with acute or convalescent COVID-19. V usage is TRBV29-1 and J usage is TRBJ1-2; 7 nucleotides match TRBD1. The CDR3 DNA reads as TGCAGCGTTGAAGATTACAGGGGCGGAGGCTACACCTTC. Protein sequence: CSVEDYRGGGYTF. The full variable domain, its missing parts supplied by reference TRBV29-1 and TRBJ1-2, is SAVISQKPSRDICQRGTSLTIQCQVDSQVTMMFWYRQQPGQSLTLIATANQGSEATYESGFVIDKFPISRPNLTFSTLTVSNMSPEDSSIYLCSVEDYRGGGYTFGSGTRLTVV.